Listed below are T cell receptor beta chains from one sample, sequenced in a study of cytomegalovirus exposure and HLA in healthy donors. Produced via immunoSEQ multiplex PCR; TCRdb's table is partial and in-frame only. The sample yields fewer than 70,000 clones, around 90% seen once. Sequenced input: PBMCs. These receptor sequences come from a man younger than 35 in good health and CMV-seronegative. The CDR3 runs from the conserved cysteine through the conserved F or W. The D gene is left open where the match is weak. Not all rows give a size; the values are once, few, many and, for expanded clones, a class.

>TRBJ2-1|TRBV5-1|-|-
CASSLHTSGTYNEQFF
TGCGCCAGCAGCTTGCATACTAGTGGCACCTACAATGAGCAGTTCTTC
>TRBJ1-2|TRBV18|TRBD1|-
CASSPTGGSYGYTF
TGTGCCAGCTCACCGACAGGGGGCAGTTATGGCTACACCTTC
>TRBJ1-3|TRBV11-2|-|-
CASSSSNSGNTIYF
TGTGCCAGCAGCTCGAGCAACTCTGGAAACACCATATATTTT
>TRBJ2-1|TRBV11-1|TRBD2|-
CASSLAPTGGGSQFF
TGTGCCAGCAGCTTAGCGCCGACGGGGGGAGGGAGTCAGTTCTTC
>TRBJ2-7|TRBV5-1|-|-
CASSRQGSGFSYEQYF
TGCGCCAGCAGCCGCCAGGGGAGCGGCTTTTCCTACGAGCAGTACTTC
>TRBJ2-1|TRBV6-4|TRBD2|once
CASSDSNPSGRASEQFF
TGTGCCAGCAGTGACTCGAATCCCAGCGGGAGGGCCTCGGAGCAGTTCTTC
>TRBJ1-5|TRBV15|-|-
CATSRDIGGNQPQHF
TGTGCCACCAGCAGAGATATAGGGGGCAATCAGCCCCAGCATTTT
>TRBJ1-5|TRBV6-1|-|-
CASSEVAGVGNQPQHF
TGTGCCAGCAGTGAAGTGGCGGGGGTTGGCAATCAGCCCCAGCATTTT
>TRBJ2-7|TRBV7-6|-|-
CASSLEEGSYEQYF
TGTGCCAGCAGCTTAGAGGAGGGCTCCTACGAGCAGTACTTC
>TRBJ2-1|TRBV6-5|-|once
CASSTGVSTNEQFF
TGTGCCAGCAGCACCGGGGTTAGCACCAATGAGCAGTTCTTC
>TRBJ2-1|TRBV7-8|TRBD2|-
CASSLARTLSGNNEQFF
TGTGCCAGCAGCTTAGCCCGTACCTTAAGCGGGAACAATGAGCAGTTCTTC
>TRBJ1-2|TRBV10-3|-|-
CAISPGLGYGYTF
TGTGCCATCAGCCCGGGACTCGGCTATGGCTACACCTTC
>TRBJ2-3|TRBV30|-|-
CAWSVLVGDTQYF
TGTGCCTGGAGTGTACTAGTGGGAGATACGCAGTATTTT
>TRBJ1-2|TRBV27|-|-
CASSPGASLTGVYGYTF
TGTGCCAGCAGCCCTGGGGCCTCACTTACCGGAGTATATGGCTACACCTTC
>TRBJ1-4|TRBV11-2|TRBD1|-
CASSLDLPGGQHRGEKLFF
TGTGCCAGCAGCTTAGATCTACCCGGAGGACAGCACAGGGGTGAAAAACTGTTTTTT
>TRBJ1-4|TRBV4-1|TRBD1|-
CASSLRGGEKLFF
TGCGCCAGCAGCTTACGAGGGGGCGAAAAACTGTTTTTT
>TRBJ2-1|TRBV4-2|TRBD2|-
CASSHYSGNEQFF
TGTGCCAGCAGCCATTATAGCGGGAATGAGCAGTTCTTC